The subject of this entry is one T cell receptor (beta chain). Per the original methods: Reference gene primer amplification gave estimated nucleated cell counts. Assay used: immunoSEQ multiplex PCR; TCRdb lists only in-frame clones, some missing. That table supplies the V and J calls and clone size; D and trimming were determined from the DNA. The table lists around 67,000 clones, roughly 77% of them singletons. V lost 7 bases to trimming and J lost 7 bases, with 20 bases between them. The CDR3 runs to 14 residues. Germline CDR1 is MDHEN and CDR2 is SYDVKM. This sample was included in a study of blood T cell repertoires in COVID-19.

What was sequenced was peripheral blood. This receptor was taken from a woman aged 70-85 years with acute or convalescent COVID-19. This chain uses TRBV28 with TRBJ2-7, with D perhaps matching TRBD2 (5 bases). Here the CDR3 DNA reads TGTGCCAGCACCCCTAGGATGGGAGTAAGGGAGCAGTACTTC. This codes for CASTPRMGVREQYF.